This paragraph covers one TCR beta chain sequence. This clone has a single count. No cognate antigen has been identified for it. No base-level quality is on record; no much larger clone is a single base apart. Using the deep immunoSEQ assay, TCR CDR3 regions were amplified from genomic DNA by multiplex PCR. Genomic DNA extracted from each cell subset was distributed evenly over all wells of several immunoSEQ 96-well plates, and each plate served as one replicate. Each replicate PCR for sorted subsets received about 210 ng genomic DNA, equal to about 30,000 T cell genomes. Purified libraries were quantified with a Qubit 3.0 fluorometer, sized on a Bioanalyzer 2100, and re-quantified with the KAPA Library Quantification kit. A separate single-read 150-cycle Illumina NextSeq 550 flow cell was used to sequence each immunoSEQ 96-well plate. The paper's data handling went like this. Because the immunoSEQ output included only junctional sequences and no quality scores, the filtering could not be the same as the filtering used for full-length reads. Sequences were annotated with PyIR, a Python wrapper for IgBLAST v1.9, using IMGT germline references to assign V/J genes and CDR3. Any read was removed if the V/J assignment was weak (E-value above 1e-6), the CDR3 was missing, or the read contained stop codons, out-of-frame junctions, or ambiguous translated residues. V3J clonotypes were defined by identical inferred V gene, J gene, and CDR3 amino acid sequence. Percentage overlap between repertoires was calculated by dividing the number of shared unique clonotypes by the size of the smaller repertoire. Three approaches were used to assess repertoire richness: RTK rarefaction, the Chao1 estimator, and Recon v2.1 estimates of unobserved clonotypes. OLGA was used to compute generation probabilities for all TCRbeta clonotypes that the gDNA method yielded from a few donors. In its TCRdb copy, this immuneACCESS table keeps in-frame sequences only and misses some clones. Where compared with another copy, unresolved V genes explain less than half of these, and the others have no known cause. The V and J calls and clone size were taken over from that table, and D and trimming were inferred from the DNA. Recorded for this sample are about 700,000 clones; around 90% of them occurred a single time. The top ten clonotypes cover about 24% of the sample.

The data stem from a study of shared clonotypes between healthy human individuals (dated by TCRdb to 2020 to 2022). Broadly, across the study: A few men and two women, aged 18 to 49 years, made up the cohort. For each donor, three plates each were used for CD4 naive and CD4 memory, two plates were used for CD8 naive, and one plate was used for CD8 memory. Blood TCR repertoires of four to six healthy adults were deeply sequenced to estimate repertoire size and the extent of clonotype sharing between individuals. To increase sequencing depth and limit assay-specific biases, different laboratories used diverse techniques to prepare libraries and sequence TCR repertoires. Per donor, leukapheresis produced somewhere between about 0.94 and 9.5 billion PBMCs. What the authors observed across the whole study: Across a few donors, 4.5% to 6.5% of naive CD4, roughly 3.5% of naive CD8, 2.3% of memory CD4, and 0.4% to 0.45% of memory CD8 clonotypes were shared. Sampling was restricted to blood, and TCR repertoires in tissues likely differ from the TCR repertoires found in blood. Because the study included a small number of donors, the genetic and exposure-history diversity represented was limited. Naive subsets generally had larger estimated clonotype richness than memory subsets. Even with the large sequencing depth, rarefaction of the sorted-subset datasets indicated that sequencing was incomplete. Pairwise subsampling indicated that sequencing depth was expected to affect the degree of clonotype sharing among donors. Clonotypes shared by all four sorted-subset donors showed higher generation probabilities than non-shared clonotypes.

CD8 naive samples were CD45RO-negative cells positively selected for CCR7, giving a CD45RA+CCR7+ population that excluded TemRA cells. The donors were healthy, HIV-negative adults who had no recently reported acute infections or vaccinations. Every donor was a Caucasian adult living in Nashville, Tennessee, USA. Blood was obtained by leukapheresis, after which PBMCs were separated by Ficoll-Histopaque density gradient centrifugation and cryopreserved in liquid nitrogen vapor phase. Analytical flow cytometry was used to check the purity and quantity of every magnetically sorted T cell population. Genomic DNA was isolated from each sorted fraction and quantified by UV absorbance on a Nanodrop 2000c. The CDR3 runs 17 residues from the cysteine to the phenylalanine. Only the CDR3 portion is preserved as DNA: 51 bases, with reading frame beginning at the first base. The germline V gene encodes CDR1 SEHNR and CDR2 FQNEAQ (reference sequence). The V and J ends are trimmed by 5 bases and 4 bases, leaving 20 bases between them.

The sequence was obtained from a man aged 30 to 39 in good health. The sample comprised naive CD8+ T cells sorted from blood. The sample's cell subset or site label is to be understood as: CD45RA+CCR7+. The receptor chain draws on TRBV7-9 and TRBJ1-4, with TRBD1 tentatively as D gene (6 bases match). The sequence in DNA is TGTGCCAGCAGCCGAGACCTCCGACAGGACTTTAATGAAAAACTGTTTTTT. It translates as CASSRDLRQDFNEKLFF. The full variable domain, completed from the reference TRBV7-9 and TRBJ1-4 proteins outside the CDR3, reads DTGVSQNPRHKITKRGQNVTFRCDPISEHNRLYWYRQTLGQGPEFLTYFQNEAQLEKSRLLSDRFSAERPKGSFSTLEIQRTEQGDSAMYLCASSRDLRQDFNEKLFFGSGTQLSVL.